The clone carrying this T cell receptor (beta chain) was counted once. What it binds is not known. Germline V lookup: CDR1 SGHTA, CDR2 FQGNSA. The germline V and J ends were trimmed by 2 bases and 10 bases, with 12 bases remaining between them. This CDR3 spans 14 amino acids. A multiplex PCR was run with 60 Vbeta primers and 13 Jbeta primers. Method: immunoSEQ multiplex PCR; TCRdb's copy keeps in-frame clones and lacks some. The data hold about 150,000 clones, with over 75% observed a single time. This entry is derived from a study of cytomegalovirus exposure and HLA in healthy donors. Overall study results and limits: Presence/absence analyses assumed roughly uniform sequencing depth across donors, which may not hold. Later analysis suggested links between common viral pathogens and several top significant clusters.

The receptor's source is a young man in good health and CMV-seropositive. Sequenced input: PBMCs. J is TRBJ1-6 and V is TRBV7-2; D is undetermined. The CDR3 nucleotides read TGTGCCAGCAGCTTAACGGACCGGGAATCACCCCTCCACTTT. Translation: CASSLTDRESPLHF.